The 12 T cell receptor beta chains given below trace back to one sample, sequenced in a study of tumor-infiltrating lymphocytes in primary liver carcinoma. Unsorted whole blood served as the source of blood RNA, and germline DNA was extracted as well. Researchers generated TCR beta cDNA from around 0.55 ug of total RNA, relying on a constant-region primer. Three rounds of nested multiplex PCR with slightly modified ARM-PCR produced TCR beta libraries. Researchers ran the first two PCR rounds for roughly 10 cycles each with TRBV1-TRBV30 forward primers and a C-beta reverse primer. MiXCR, applied by TCRdb to the multiplex PCR reads, yields one record per CDR3 protein. The data contain 310,000 or so distinct CDR3 sequences, roughly 60% of them seen just once; the ten biggest clones take up approximately 15%. Sequences were obtained from peripheral blood. The origin of the receptors is a woman in her twenties or thirties with primary liver carcinoma and hepatitis B virus infection.

The sample holds one count of this clonotype. This may come from a read error, since a much larger clone is one base off. The chain employs TRBV29-1 and TRBJ1-1; no clear D. This CDR3 has 15 residues. Germline V gives CDR1 SQVTM, CDR2 ANQGSEA. CDR3 protein: CSVEPTRRVKTEAFF. The CDR3, as DNA: TGCAGCGTTGAACCAACCCGAAGGGTGAAAACTGAAGCTTTCTTT.

This clonotype was counted ten times or more. The chain couples TRBV6-1 to TRBJ2-1, with a tentative D call TRBD2 (6 bases). This CDR3 has 13 residues. V was cut by 5 bases and J by 11 bases, with 16 bases left in between. The germline gives CDR1 MNHNS, CDR2 SASEGT. This chain's CDR3 is CASSLGLLQKQFF. The CDR3 DNA follows: TGTGCCAGCAGTCTGGGACTGCTTCAGAAGCAGTTCTTC.

The V call is TRBV29-1, the J call TRBJ2-2; the D is unclear. In germline, CDR1 is SQVTM, CDR2 ANQGSEA. Trimming removed 8 bases at V and 5 bases at J, with 12 bases between. This CDR3 spans 12 amino acids. The CDR3 here is CSLVGWTGELFF. The CDR3, as DNA: TGCAGCCTCGTAGGGTGGACCGGGGAGCTGTTTTTT.

Comments on this clonotype: Compared with germline, one end of the junction differs, possibly owing to a read error. The V call is TRBV11-2, the J call TRBJ2-1, with a possible D match to TRBD2 (5 bases). From germline, CDR1 is SGHAT and CDR2 FQNNGV. The CDR3 consists of 14 residues. The CDR3 protein is CGSSLEFRRDEQFF. The CDR3 DNA follows: TGTGGCAGCAGTTTAGAATTCCGGCGGGATGAGCAGTTCTTC.

About this clonotype: One end of the junction fails to match germline, which may point to a read error. The rearrangement links TRBV11-2 to TRBJ2-1; TRBD2 matches 8 bases. The CDR3 is 16 amino acids. Germline CDR1 is SGHAT and CDR2 is FQNNGV. The CDR3 nucleotides read TGTGCCAGCAGCCTCTCCGGACTAGCACCCTACGATGAGCAGTTCTTC. It codes for CASSLSGLAPYDEQFF.

A word on this clonotype: With a much larger clone just one base away, this may be a read error. V usage is TRBV4-3 and J usage is TRBJ1-6; 9 bases agree with TRBD1. Germline V gene lookup returns CDR1 LGHNA and CDR2 YSLEER. This CDR3 contains 16 residues. The DNA of the CDR3 is TGCGCCAGCAGCCCCCGTACGGGGACAGGGAATTCACCCCTCCAATTT. This gives the protein CASSPRTGTGNSPLQF.

As to this clonotype: An end of the junction does not agree with germline; a read error may underlie this. V gene TRBV5-4 combines with J gene TRBJ1-1; 8 nucleotides match TRBD1. Germline V gives CDR1 SGHNT, CDR2 YYREEE (reference sequence). The CDR3 spans 16 residues. In DNA, the CDR3 is TGTGCCAGCAGCCGGCAGGGGGCATCGATGAACTCTGAAGCTCTCTTT. Translated: CASSRQGASMNSEALF.

This clonotype was observed many times. This sequence joins TRBV5-5 and TRBJ1-1; 8 bases are shared with TRBD1. The ends lost 1 base at V and 10 bases at J; junction bases unmatched: 6. The V gene's germline CDR1 is SGHKS and CDR2 YYEKEE (reference sequence). This CDR3 has 13 amino acids. The CDR3 DNA reads as TGTGCCAGCAGCTTGAGTATAACAGGGGGAGCTTTCTTT. Its protein product is CASSLSITGGAFF. The whole variable domain, remainder taken from reference TRBV5-5 and TRBJ1-1, is DAGVTQSPTHLIKTRGQQVTLRCSPISGHKSVSWYQQVLGQGPQFIFQYYEKEERGRGNFPDRFSARQFPNYSSELNVNALLLGDSALYLCASSLSITGGAFFGQGTRLTVV.

Comments on this clonotype: A read error may produce the germline difference seen at one junction end. This chain uses TRBV11-2 with TRBJ2-7; the D is unclear. This CDR3 has 14 residues. CDR1 and CDR2 (germline): SGHAT, FQNNGV. CDR3 in amino acids: CASSPVDGSYVQYF. Written as DNA, the CDR3 is TGTGCCAGCAGCCCCGTCGACGGATCATACGTGCAGTACTTC.

About this clonotype: This clone may be a read error of a much larger clone one base away. The chain has TRBV12-3 or TRBV12-4 and TRBJ2-2, with D unresolved. The CDR3 has 17 residues. V was clipped by 3 bases and J by 5 bases, with 19 bases between them. DNA for the CDR3: TGTGCCAGCAGTTTTAAGGGAAGGGCTGCGGCGACCGGGGAGCTGTTTTTT. It codes for CASSFKGRAAATGELFF.

The J gene is TRBJ1-1, the V gene TRBV7-9; TRBD1 matches 8 bases. This CDR3 has 14 residues. Germline lookup yields CDR1 SEHNR and CDR2 FQNEAQ (reference sequence). V was clipped by 4 bases and J by 6 bases; unmatched bases: 7. This CDR3 is CASSYSGGVSEAFF. The CDR3 bases are TGTGCCAGCAGCTACTCAGGGGGCGTCTCTGAAGCTTTCTTT.

This clonotype showed up just once. The chain couples TRBV10-3 to TRBJ2-1; 9 bases align to TRBD2. V lost 5 bases, J lost 8 bases, and 4 bases stayed unmatched. The CDR3 sequence is 13 residues long. The germline gives CDR1 ENHRY, CDR2 SYGVKD. CDR3 DNA sequence: TGTGCCATCAGTAGGGGACTAGCCGATGAGCAGTTCTTC. Protein product: CAISRGLADEQFF.